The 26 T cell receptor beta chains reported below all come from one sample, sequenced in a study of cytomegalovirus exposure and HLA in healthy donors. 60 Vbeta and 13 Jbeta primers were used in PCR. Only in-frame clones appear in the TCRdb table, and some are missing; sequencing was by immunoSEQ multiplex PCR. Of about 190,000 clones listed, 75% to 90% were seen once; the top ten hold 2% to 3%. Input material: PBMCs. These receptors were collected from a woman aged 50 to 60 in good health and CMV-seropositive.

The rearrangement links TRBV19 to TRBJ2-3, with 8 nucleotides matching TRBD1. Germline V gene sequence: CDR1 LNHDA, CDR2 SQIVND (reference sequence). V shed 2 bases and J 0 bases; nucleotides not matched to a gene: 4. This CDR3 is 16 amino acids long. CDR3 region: CASSITGGTSTDTQYF. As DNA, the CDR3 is TGTGCCAGTAGTATAACAGGGGGTACTAGCACAGATACGCAGTATTTT.

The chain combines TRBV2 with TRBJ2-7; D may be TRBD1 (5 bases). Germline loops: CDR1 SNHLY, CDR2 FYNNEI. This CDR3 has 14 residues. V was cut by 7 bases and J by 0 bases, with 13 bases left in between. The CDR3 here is CASKSRVLSYEQYF. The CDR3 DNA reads TGTGCCAGCAAATCCAGGGTTCTCTCCTACGAGCAGTACTTC. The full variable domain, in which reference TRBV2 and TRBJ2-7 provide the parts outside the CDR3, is EPEVTQTPSHQVTQMGQEVILRCVPISNHLYFYWYRQILGQKVEFLVSFYNNEISEKSEIFDDQFSVERPDGSNFTLKIRSTKLEDSAMYFCASKSRVLSYEQYFGPGTRLTVT.

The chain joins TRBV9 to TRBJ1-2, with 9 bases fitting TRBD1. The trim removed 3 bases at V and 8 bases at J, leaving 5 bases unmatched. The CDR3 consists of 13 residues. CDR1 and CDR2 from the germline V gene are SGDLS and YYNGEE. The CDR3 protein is CASSADRGDGYTF. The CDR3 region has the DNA TGTGCCAGCAGCGCGGACAGGGGAGACGGCTACACCTTC.

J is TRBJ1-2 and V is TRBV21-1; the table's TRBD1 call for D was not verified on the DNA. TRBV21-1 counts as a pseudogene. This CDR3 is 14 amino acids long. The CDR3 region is CAINSGTGSYGYTF. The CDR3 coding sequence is TGTGCCATAAATTCCGGGACAGGGAGCTATGGCTACACCTTC.

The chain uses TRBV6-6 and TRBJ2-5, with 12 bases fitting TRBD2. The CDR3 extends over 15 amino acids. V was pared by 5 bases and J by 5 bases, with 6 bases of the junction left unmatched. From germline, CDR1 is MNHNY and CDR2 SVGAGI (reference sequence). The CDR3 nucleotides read TGTGCCAGCAGTCCCACTAGCGGGGGGTCGGAGACCCAGTACTTC. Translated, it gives CASSPTSGGSETQYF.

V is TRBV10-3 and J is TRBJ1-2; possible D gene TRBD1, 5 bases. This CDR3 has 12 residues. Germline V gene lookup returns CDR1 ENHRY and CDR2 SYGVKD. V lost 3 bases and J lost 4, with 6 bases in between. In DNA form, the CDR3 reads TGTGCCATCAGTGATACAGGCTATGGCTACACCTTC. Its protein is CAISDTGYGYTF.

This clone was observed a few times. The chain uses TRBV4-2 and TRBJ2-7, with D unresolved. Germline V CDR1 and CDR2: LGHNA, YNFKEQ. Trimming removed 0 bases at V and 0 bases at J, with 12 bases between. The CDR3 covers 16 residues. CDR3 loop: CASSQDLSKSSYEQYF. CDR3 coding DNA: TGTGCCAGCAGCCAAGATCTAAGCAAAAGCTCCTACGAGCAGTACTTC.

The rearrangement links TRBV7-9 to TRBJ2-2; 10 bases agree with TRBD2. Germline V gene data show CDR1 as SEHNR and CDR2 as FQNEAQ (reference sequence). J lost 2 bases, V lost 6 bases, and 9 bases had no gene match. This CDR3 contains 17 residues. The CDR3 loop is CASRAIAGGYNTGELFF. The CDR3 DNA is TGTGCCAGCAGAGCAATAGCGGGGGGCTACAACACCGGGGAGCTGTTTTTT. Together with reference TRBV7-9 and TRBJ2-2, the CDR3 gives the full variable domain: DTGVSQNPRHKITKRGQNVTFRCDPISEHNRLYWYRQTLGQGPEFLTYFQNEAQLEKSRLLSDRFSAERPKGSFSTLEIQRTEQGDSAMYLCASRAIAGGYNTGELFFGEGSRLTVL.

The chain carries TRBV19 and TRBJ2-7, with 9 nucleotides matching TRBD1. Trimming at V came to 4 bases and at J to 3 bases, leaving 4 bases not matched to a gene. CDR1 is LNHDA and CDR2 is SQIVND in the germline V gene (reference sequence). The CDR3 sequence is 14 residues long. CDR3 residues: CASSKGTGIYEQYF. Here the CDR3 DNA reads TGTGCCAGTAGTAAAGGGACAGGGATCTACGAGCAGTACTTC.

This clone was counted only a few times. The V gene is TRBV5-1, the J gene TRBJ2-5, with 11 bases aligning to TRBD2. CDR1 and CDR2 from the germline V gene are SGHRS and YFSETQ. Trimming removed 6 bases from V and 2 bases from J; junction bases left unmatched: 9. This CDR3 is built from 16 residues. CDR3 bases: TGCGCCAGCAAACAAGCCCTAGCGGGGGGTCAAGAGACCCAGTACTTC. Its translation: CASKQALAGGQETQYF. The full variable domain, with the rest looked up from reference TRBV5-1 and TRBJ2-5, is KAGVTQTPRYLIKTRGQQVTLSCSPISGHRSVSWYQQTPGQGLQFLFEYFSETQRNKGNFPGRFSGRQFSNSRSEMNVSTLELGDSALYLCASKQALAGGQETQYFGPGTRLLVL.

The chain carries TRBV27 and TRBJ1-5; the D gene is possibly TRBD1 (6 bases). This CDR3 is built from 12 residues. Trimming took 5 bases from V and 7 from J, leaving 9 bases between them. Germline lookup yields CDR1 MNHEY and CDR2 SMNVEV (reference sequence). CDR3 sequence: CASSPRGQPQHF. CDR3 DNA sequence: TGTGCCAGCAGTCCCAGGGGCCAGCCCCAGCATTTT.

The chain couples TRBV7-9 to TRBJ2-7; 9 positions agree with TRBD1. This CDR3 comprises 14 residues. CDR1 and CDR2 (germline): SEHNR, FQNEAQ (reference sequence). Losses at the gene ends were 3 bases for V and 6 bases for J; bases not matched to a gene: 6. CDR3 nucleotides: TGTGCCAGCAGCTTTCCGGGACAGGGACCCGAGCAGTACTTC. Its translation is CASSFPGQGPEQYF.

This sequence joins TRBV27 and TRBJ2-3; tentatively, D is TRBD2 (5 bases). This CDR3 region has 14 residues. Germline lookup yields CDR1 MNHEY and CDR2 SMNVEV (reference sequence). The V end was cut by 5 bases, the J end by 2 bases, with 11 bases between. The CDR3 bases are TGTGCCAGCAGTGTAGGACTTCACACAGATACGCAGTATTTT. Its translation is CASSVGLHTDTQYF.

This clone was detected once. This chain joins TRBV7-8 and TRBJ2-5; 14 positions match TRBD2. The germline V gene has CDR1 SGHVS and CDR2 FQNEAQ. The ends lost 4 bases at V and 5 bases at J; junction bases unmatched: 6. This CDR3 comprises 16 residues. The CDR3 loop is CASSSRLAGGPETQYF. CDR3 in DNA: TGTGCCAGCAGCTCCAGACTAGCGGGGGGGCCGGAGACCCAGTACTTC.

Written as DNA, the CDR3 is TGTGCCAGCAGTTACCCAGGGGTGGACAACTATGGCTACACCTTC. Translated: CASSYPGVDNYGYTF. V gene TRBV6-6 combines with J gene TRBJ1-2; a weak D match, TRBD1 (6 bases). CDR3 length: 15 amino acids. Germline values: CDR1 MNHNY, CDR2 SVGAGI (reference sequence). Between the trimmed V and J ends, which lost 2 bases and 2 bases, there was a span of 12 bases.

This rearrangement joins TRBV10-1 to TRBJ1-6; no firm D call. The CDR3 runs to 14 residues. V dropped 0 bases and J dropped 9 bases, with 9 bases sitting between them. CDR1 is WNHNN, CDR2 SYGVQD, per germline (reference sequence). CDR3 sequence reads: CASSESTLGSPLHF. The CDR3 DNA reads TGCGCCAGCAGTGAGTCGACTCTGGGTTCACCCCTCCACTTT.

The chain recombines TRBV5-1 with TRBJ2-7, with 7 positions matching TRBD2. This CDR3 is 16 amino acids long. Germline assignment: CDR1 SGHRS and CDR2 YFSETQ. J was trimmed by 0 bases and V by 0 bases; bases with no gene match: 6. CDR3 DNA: TGCGCCAGCAGCTTGGCCGGGCGGGGGAGCTCCTACGAGCAGTACTTC. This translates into CASSLAGRGSSYEQYF.

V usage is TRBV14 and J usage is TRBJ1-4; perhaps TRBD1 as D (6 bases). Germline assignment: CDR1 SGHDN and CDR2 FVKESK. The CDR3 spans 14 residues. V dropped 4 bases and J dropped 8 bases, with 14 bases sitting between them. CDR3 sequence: CASSPGLGGEKLFF. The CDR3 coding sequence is TGTGCCAGCAGCCCGGGCCTTGGGGGCGAAAAACTGTTTTTT.

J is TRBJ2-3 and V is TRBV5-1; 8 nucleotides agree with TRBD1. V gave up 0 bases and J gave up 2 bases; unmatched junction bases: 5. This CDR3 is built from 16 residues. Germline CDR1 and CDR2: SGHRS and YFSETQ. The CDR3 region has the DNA TGCGCCAGCAGCTTGGCCGGACAGGGATCCACAGATACGCAGTATTTT. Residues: CASSLAGQGSTDTQYF. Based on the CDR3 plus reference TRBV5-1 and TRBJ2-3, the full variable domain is KAGVTQTPRYLIKTRGQQVTLSCSPISGHRSVSWYQQTPGQGLQFLFEYFSETQRNKGNFPGRFSGRQFSNSRSEMNVSTLELGDSALYLCASSLAGQGSTDTQYFGPGTRLTVL.

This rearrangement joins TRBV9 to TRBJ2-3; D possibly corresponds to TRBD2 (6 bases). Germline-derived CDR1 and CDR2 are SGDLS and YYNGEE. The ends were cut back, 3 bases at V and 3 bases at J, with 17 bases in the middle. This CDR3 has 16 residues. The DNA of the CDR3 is TGTGCCAGCAGCGGGGGGACTCCTACAAGAACAGATACGCAGTATTTT. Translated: CASSGGTPTRTDTQYF.

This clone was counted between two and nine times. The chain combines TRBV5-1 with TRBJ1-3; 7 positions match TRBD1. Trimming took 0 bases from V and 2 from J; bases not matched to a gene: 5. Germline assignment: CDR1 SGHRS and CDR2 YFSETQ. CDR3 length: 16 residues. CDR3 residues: CASSLGNTGAGNTIYF. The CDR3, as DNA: TGCGCCAGCAGCTTGGGAAACACAGGGGCTGGAAACACCATATATTTT.

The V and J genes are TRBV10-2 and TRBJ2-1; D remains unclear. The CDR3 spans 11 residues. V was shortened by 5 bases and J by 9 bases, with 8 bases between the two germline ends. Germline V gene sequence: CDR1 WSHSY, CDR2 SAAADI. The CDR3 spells CASSPRSEQFF. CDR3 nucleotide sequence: TGCGCCAGCAGTCCCCGTAGTGAGCAGTTCTTC.

Here the CDR3 DNA reads TGTGCCAGCAGCCCCGGGACAGGCCACTACGAGCAGTACTTC. This translates into CASSPGTGHYEQYF. The rearrangement uses TRBV6-6 and TRBJ2-7; 8 bases are shared with TRBD1. Germline V gene lookup returns CDR1 MNHNY and CDR2 SVGAGI (reference sequence). With 6 bases clipped from V and 3 bases from J, the junction kept 7 bases outside the gene matches. There are 14 residues in the CDR3.

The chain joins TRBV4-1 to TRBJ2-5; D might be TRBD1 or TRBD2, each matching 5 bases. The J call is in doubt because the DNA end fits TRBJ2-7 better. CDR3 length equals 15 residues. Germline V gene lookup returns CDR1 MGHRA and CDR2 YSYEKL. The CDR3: CASSHPGPADYEQYF. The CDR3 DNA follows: TGCGCCAGCAGCCACCCGGGACCAGCGGACTACGAGCAGTACTTC.

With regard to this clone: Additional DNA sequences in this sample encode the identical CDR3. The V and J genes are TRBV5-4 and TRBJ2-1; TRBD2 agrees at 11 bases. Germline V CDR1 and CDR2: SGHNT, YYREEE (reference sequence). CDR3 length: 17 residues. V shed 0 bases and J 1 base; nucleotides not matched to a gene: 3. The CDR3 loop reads CASSLGLAGGSYNEQFF. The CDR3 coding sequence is TGTGCCAGCAGCTTGGGCCTAGCGGGGGGATCCTACAATGAGCAGTTCTTC.

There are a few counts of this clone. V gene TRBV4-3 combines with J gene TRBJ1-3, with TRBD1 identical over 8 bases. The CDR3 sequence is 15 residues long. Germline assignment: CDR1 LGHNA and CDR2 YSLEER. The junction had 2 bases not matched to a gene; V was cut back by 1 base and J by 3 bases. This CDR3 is CASSQATGGGNTIYF. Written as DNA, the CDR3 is TGCGCCAGCAGCCAAGCAACAGGGGGTGGAAACACCATATATTTT.